The clone carrying this TCR beta chain was detected only a few times. UMIs were added to TCR cDNA along with a universal primer site when it was made by 5'RACE template switching. TCRdb reprocessed the 5' RACE reads via MiXCR and lists one record per CDR3 protein. The sample includes around 260,000 distinct CDR3 sequences, approximately 5.2% seen only once; the top ten take roughly 3.4%. The data are from a study of T cells after yellow fever vaccination. The ends lost 5 bases at V and 4 bases at J; junction bases unmatched: 14. The CDR3 consists of 16 residues. Germline V gene data show CDR1 as SGHRS and CDR2 as YFSETQ.

The clonotype comes from a man aged 18-30 years who received the YFV17D yellow fever vaccine. J is TRBJ1-1 and V is TRBV5-1; 7 bases fit TRBD1. The material was CD4+ T cells sorted from PBMCs, obtained on the day of the yellow fever booster vaccination. The CDR3 nucleotides read TGCGCCAGCAGGGGGCAGGAGACTTGGACAGGCACTGAAGCTTTCTTT. Its translation: CASRGQETWTGTEAFF.